This entry concerns a single T cell receptor beta chain. The record originates from a study of T cell responses to AZD1222 COVID-19 vaccine. This CDR3 contains 14 residues. V trimming: 3 bases; J trimming: 5 bases; junction bases outside the gene matches: 8. Germline CDR1 is SGDLS and CDR2 is YYNGEE. The assay was immunoSEQ multiplex PCR, and TCRdb's table has in-frame clones only and misses some. The table has 65,000 to 95,000 clones, roughly 81% seen once. The receptor's source is an adult in good health. The chain couples TRBV9 to TRBJ2-7; 7 bases fit TRBD1. The source material was peripheral blood, sampled on day 0 of AZD1222 vaccination. This CDR3 is CASSDRQGPDEQYF. The CDR3, as DNA: TGTGCCAGCAGCGACCGACAGGGCCCCGACGAGCAGTACTTC.